A selection of T cell receptor beta chains follows, all from one sample in a study of early T cells in non-severe SARS-CoV-2 infection. TCRdb analysed the 5' RACE reads with MiXCR anew, one entry per CDR3 protein. Here the sample spans around 67,000 distinct CDR3 sequences, roughly an eighth being singletons. The material was whole blood, obtained at baseline. These receptors were obtained from an adult who was a healthcare worker with PCR-confirmed SARS-CoV-2 infection or an uninfected control (not recorded which). CDR3s include the opening cysteine and the closing phenylalanine or tryptophan. The D gene is left open where the match is weak.

TRBV7-9,TRBJ2-5,NA,CASSRGQRAETQYF
TRBV7-2,TRBJ2-7,TRBD2,CASSIRTGGPRSSYEQYF
TRBV5-4,TRBJ1-6,NA,CASSLDIISTLHF
TRBV20-1,TRBJ1-1,NA,CSARGSQGTEAFF
TRBV5-6,TRBJ2-1,TRBD1,CASSPGQYREQFF
TRBV2,TRBJ2-7,NA,CASSSGKTGIYEQYF
TRBV29-1,TRBJ2-7,TRBD1,CSVDSRGRGPYEQYF
TRBV29-1,TRBJ1-1,NA,CSVLKLGTEAFF
TRBV4-1,TRBJ2-5,NA,CASSQAGSETQYF
TRBV6-1,TRBJ2-7,NA,CASSEGRGQYF
TRBV29-1,TRBJ2-7,TRBD2,CSVVTSGAYEQYF
TRBV9,TRBJ2-3,NA,CASSPNQGPKDTQYF
TRBV4-3,TRBJ2-2,NA,CASSHGDRKVFTGELFF
TRBV18,TRBJ2-1,TRBD2,CASSPSWLAGYNEQFF
TRBV3-1,TRBJ1-1,TRBD1,CASRPRGDRGRSAFF
TRBV11-1,TRBJ2-7,TRBD2,CASSLGGTGSYEQYF
TRBV6-5,TRBJ1-2,TRBD1,CASSSLTGTGANYGYTF
TRBV6-5,TRBJ1-4,NA,CASRGRWGFATNEKLFF
TRBV6-1,TRBJ2-7,TRBD1,CATGQGGYEQYF
TRBV3-1,TRBJ2-2,NA,CASSPFLVGELFF
TRBV30,TRBJ1-3,NA,CAWKNQGGNTIYF
TRBV6-2/TRBV6-3,TRBJ2-5,TRBD1,CASSYGQETETQYF
TRBV6-1,TRBJ2-4,NA,CASSVSGAAKNIQYF
TRBV9,TRBJ1-2,NA,CASSVVRSGYTF
TRBV11-2,TRBJ1-1,NA,CASSLLPVNTEAFF
TRBV18,TRBJ1-5,NA,CASSTDVHQPQHF
TRBV7-2,TRBJ1-3,TRBD1,CASQIQGGGNTIYF
TRBV5-4,TRBJ2-1,TRBD2,CASSSSGSFTYNEQFF
TRBV2,TRBJ1-1,TRBD1,CASPGGVGTEAFF
TRBV20-1,TRBJ2-5,TRBD1,CSATDRGQETQYF
TRBV10-3,TRBJ2-7,TRBD1,CAISLAGRGNYEQYF
TRBV5-1,TRBJ2-1,TRBD2,CASSLAPLAGGYNEQFF
TRBV7-9,TRBJ2-3,NA,CASSLGLGSDTQYF
TRBV7-9,TRBJ1-1,NA,CASSVSNMNTEAFF
TRBV24-1,TRBJ2-3,NA,CATSEPPPGDTQYF
TRBV13,TRBJ2-3,NA,CASSLGLPDTQYF
TRBV6-2/TRBV6-3,TRBJ2-5,NA,CASSRWGAEETQYF
TRBV29-1,TRBJ2-5,NA,CSVGISRETQYF
TRBV12-3/TRBV12-4,TRBJ2-7,TRBD1,CASSPGQGVNEQYF
TRBV5-4,TRBJ1-4,TRBD1,CASSTGGVRTNEKLFF
TRBV7-6,TRBJ1-5,NA,CASSFRSNQPQHF
TRBV18,TRBJ1-6,NA,CASSPTDSYSPLHF
TRBV12-3/TRBV12-4,TRBJ2-7,NA,CASSLTGTTYEQYF
TRBV11-1,TRBJ2-1,NA,CASSLSRNNEQFF
TRBV12-3/TRBV12-4,TRBJ1-1,NA,CASSRQFTEAFF